This T cell receptor (beta chain) was found in a study of CD8 T cells in Susac syndrome. The CDR3 is made up of 17 amino acids. CDR1 and CDR2 (germline): SGHTA, FQGNSA. Germline trimming cut 0 bases from V and 12 bases from J; bases unmatched to any gene: 19. The CD8+ and CD4+ T cells were isolated magnetically using a negative isolation approach, whereas the TEMRA cells were enriched by FACS. Random hexamers were used to reverse transcribe roughly 0.5 to 1 ug of RNA. TCR beta CDR3 was amplified by immunoSEQ covering 54 Vbeta and 13 Jbeta. TCRdb analysed the immunoSEQ multiplex PCR reads with MiXCR anew, one entry per CDR3 protein. There are a few hundred thousand distinct CDR3 sequences in the sample; about 95% occur only once, and 0.15% to 0.2% lies in the top ten.

Sample: CD4+ T cells from PBMCs. The origin of this receptor is a human donor with Susac syndrome. The chain employs TRBV7-2 and TRBJ1-2; 7 nucleotides agree with TRBD1. The CDR3 sequence: CASSLARGTGGGRGDTF. The CDR3 DNA reads as TGTGCCAGCAGCTTAGCGCGGGGGACCGGCGGGGGCAGGGGGGACACCTTC. Combining the CDR3 with reference TRBV7-2 and TRBJ1-2 gives the whole variable domain GAGVSQSPSNKVTEKGKDVELRCDPISGHTALYWYRQSLGQGLEFLIYFQGNSAPDKSGLPSDRFSAERTGGSVSTLTIQRTQQEDSAVYLCASSLARGTGGGRGDTFGSGTRLTVV.